Detailed here is one TCR beta chain. This entry belongs to a study of blood T cell repertoires in COVID-19. Study-level information: Researchers got acute and convalescent COVID-19 samples from the United States, Italy and Spain.

In the authors' methods: It was from reference gene primer amplification that nucleated cell counts were estimated. Clones were sequenced by immunoSEQ multiplex PCR, and TCRdb holds only the in-frame ones, with some missing. That table furnishes V, J and clone size, whereas the DNA furnished D and trimming. The sample includes nearly 100,000 clones, approximately 84% of them seen just once. The length of the CDR3 is 15 residues. Germline V gene sequence: CDR1 MNHEY, CDR2 SVGAGI. V lost 7 bases to trimming and J lost 1 base, with 11 bases between them. This TCR was sampled from a man between 65 and 80 years old with acute or convalescent COVID-19. The chain recombines TRBV6-5 with TRBJ2-6; D gene unclear. Sequenced: peripheral blood. CDR3 amino acids: CASTLRGSGANVLTF. As DNA, the CDR3 is TGTGCCAGCACCCTGAGAGGTTCTGGGGCCAACGTCCTGACTTTC.